The clone carrying this T cell receptor (beta chain) appeared many times. Antigen unknown. Germline loops: CDR1 SGHAT, CDR2 FQNNGV. V lost 5 bases, J lost 1 base, and 14 bases lay in between. The CDR3 length is 15 residues. Regions amplified from RNA transcripts were the TCR beta CDR3 regions. TCR CDR3 underwent first-round RT-PCR with the HTBI primer set. TCRdb processed the multiplex PCR reads anew with MiXCR; each CDR3 protein has one entry. The profile covers 300,000 to 350,000 distinct CDR3 sequences, with 15% to 20% appearing a single time and roughly a sixth taken by the ten largest. This specimen belongs to a study of T cells in Graves' hyperthyroidism and ophthalmopathy. Each ophthalmopathy patient scored at least 3 on the Clinical Activity Score and at least 4 on NOSPECS grade, with duration under 3 months. Regarding the study as a whole: Most clonotypes expanded in the thyroid (above 0.001) were also present in blood. Stable hyperthyroidism and ophthalmopathy were separated using 13 V-J signatures.

The clonotype originates from a woman in her forties with Graves' ophthalmopathy. The sequenced sample was blood. The J gene is TRBJ2-5, the V gene TRBV11-2; possibly TRBD1 for D (6 bases). CDR3 DNA sequence: TGTGCCAGCAGCCGAGACAGGACCCTCCAAGAGACCCAGTACTTC. It is translated as CASSRDRTLQETQYF.